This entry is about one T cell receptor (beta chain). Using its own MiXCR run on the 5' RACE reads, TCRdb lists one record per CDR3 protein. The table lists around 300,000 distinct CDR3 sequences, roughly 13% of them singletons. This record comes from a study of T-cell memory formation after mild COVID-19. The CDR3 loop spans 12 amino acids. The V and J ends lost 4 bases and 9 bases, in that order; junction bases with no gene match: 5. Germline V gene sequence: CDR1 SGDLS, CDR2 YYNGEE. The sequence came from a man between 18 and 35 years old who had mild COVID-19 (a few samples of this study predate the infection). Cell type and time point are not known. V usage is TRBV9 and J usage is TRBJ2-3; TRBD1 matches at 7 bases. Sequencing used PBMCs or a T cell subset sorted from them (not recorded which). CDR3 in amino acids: CASSPRTGTQYF. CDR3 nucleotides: TGTGCCAGCAGCCCCCGGACAGGCACGCAGTATTTT.